This TCR beta chain came from a study of identical twins. General study findings and limits: Conclusions came from cross-sectional statistical analysis, not from following the same donors. Analyses based on zero insertions could be partly confounded by invariant MAIT and iNKT cells. The models gave estimates that fell short of the out-of-frame TCR alpha sharing seen in monozygotic twins. Excess twin sharing in beta out-of-frame sequences was weaker.

TCRdb re-called the 5' RACE reads with MiXCR, one entry per CDR3 protein. The table includes 310,000 or so distinct CDR3 sequences, nearly 9.5% detected once. The CDR3 runs to 8 residues. Germline V gene sequence: CDR1 SQVTM, CDR2 ANQGSEA. A note on this clonotype: The target antigen is unknown. The junction differs from germline at one of its ends, possibly a read error.

The same data also went into a second study, on yellow fever vaccine responses in identical twins.

The sequenced sample was CD8+ T cells sorted from blood. The source is a young woman in good health. The chain employs TRBV29-1 and TRBJ1-1; D is undetermined. CDR3 sequence reads: CSVEDGLF. CDR3 nucleotides: TGCAGCGTTGAAGATGGCCTCTTT. Drawing the rest from reference TRBV29-1 and TRBJ1-1, the complete variable domain is SAVISQKPSRDICQRGTSLTIQCQVDSQVTMMFWYRQQPGQSLTLIATANQGSEATYESGFVIDKFPISRPNLTFSTLTVSNMSPEDSSIYLCSVEDGLFGQGTRLTVV.